What follows are 26 T cell receptor beta chains derived from one specimen sequenced in a study of CD8 T cells in Susac syndrome. A quantity of about 0.5 to 1 ug RNA underwent reverse transcription using random hexamers. TCRdb reprocessed the immunoSEQ multiplex PCR reads with MiXCR, giving one entry per CDR3 protein. This table holds roughly 100,000 distinct CDR3 sequences, around 94% found once. The sequencing input was CD4+ T cells from PBMCs. The receptor set was obtained from a human donor with Susac syndrome.

The chain joins TRBV29-1 to TRBJ2-5, with D perhaps matching TRBD1 (5 bases). This CDR3 region has 12 residues. From germline, CDR1 is SQVTM and CDR2 ANQGSEA. V was cut by 1 base and J by 4 bases, with 7 bases left in between. DNA of the CDR3: TGCAGCGTTGAAGGGGGCGTAGAGACCCAGTACTTC. This translates into CSVEGGVETQYF.

This rearrangement joins TRBV5-4 to TRBJ2-7; 9 positions agree with TRBD2. This CDR3 contains 14 residues. J gave up 3 bases and V 4 bases, and 5 bases lay outside the gene matches. Per germline, CDR1 SGHNT and CDR2 YYREEE (reference sequence). In nucleotides, the CDR3 is TGTGCCAGCAGCCTAGCGGGGCAGGGCTACGAGCAGTACTTC. Its protein is CASSLAGQGYEQYF.

V is TRBV6-1 and J is TRBJ1-2; TRBD1 matches 9 bases. The CDR3 sequence is 18 residues long. The V segment lost 1 base and the J segment 3 bases; nucleotides outside the gene matches: 12. Germline CDR1 and CDR2: MNHNS and SASEGT. Here the CDR3 reads CASSEEGTGRVYDYGYTF. In nucleotides, the CDR3 is TGTGCCAGCAGTGAAGAAGGGACAGGGCGAGTGTACGACTATGGCTACACCTTC.

V usage is TRBV12-3 or TRBV12-4 and J usage is TRBJ1-5; D perhaps matches TRBD1 (5 bases). CDR3 size: 16 residues. V was cut by 7 bases and J by 2 bases, with 18 bases left in between. Written as DNA, the CDR3 is TGTGCCAGCACCAGGGAAGTGGGAGGTGGCAATCAGCCCCAGCATTTT. Residues: CASTREVGGGNQPQHF.

The chain has TRBV29-1 and TRBJ2-7, with 11 bases identical to TRBD1. Germline CDR1 and CDR2: SQVTM and ANQGSEA. With V trimmed by 5 bases and J by 3 bases, 9 bases remained unmatched. This CDR3 is 15 amino acids long. The CDR3 coding sequence is TGCAGCGTTTCTACCGGGACAGGGGGTATCTACGAGCAGTACTTC. Amino acid sequence: CSVSTGTGGIYEQYF.

This chain's CDR3 is CASSDDALNTEAFF. In nucleotides, the CDR3 is TGTGCCAGCAGCGATGACGCATTGAACACTGAAGCTTTCTTT. The gene calls are TRBV5-4 and TRBJ1-1, with D hard to call. Trimming removed 4 bases from V and 0 bases from J, with 10 bases in between. The CDR3 totals 14 residues. CDR1 and CDR2 from the germline V gene are SGHNT and YYREEE (reference sequence). The full variable domain, rest sourced from reference TRBV5-4 and TRBJ1-1, is ETGVTQSPTHLIKTRGQQVTLRCSSQSGHNTVSWYQQALGQGPQFIFQYYREEENGRGNFPPRFSGLQFPNYSSELNVNALELDDSALYLCASSDDALNTEAFFGQGTRLTVV.

Comment on this clonotype: One junction end does not reproduce the germline sequence, and a read error may be involved. V is TRBV7-8 and J is TRBJ1-6, with D perhaps matching TRBD1 (5 bases). Germline lookup yields CDR1 SGHVS and CDR2 FQNEAQ. This CDR3 has 16 residues. The CDR3 DNA is TGTGCCAGCAGCACCCCCCCGGGGCAGGGTAATTCACCCCTCCATTTT. Translated, it gives CASSTPPGQGNSPLHF.

The chain carries TRBV29-1 and TRBJ1-2, with 9 nucleotides matching TRBD1. There are 14 residues in the CDR3. After removal of 6 bases from V and 8 bases from J, the junction contained 13 bases not matched to a gene. CDR1 is SQVTM, CDR2 ANQGSEA, per germline. CDR3 region: CSVAPPGQGQGYTF. The CDR3 coding sequence is TGCAGCGTCGCCCCACCCGGACAGGGGCAAGGCTACACCTTC.

The J gene is TRBJ2-3, the V gene TRBV3-1, with 7 bases fitting TRBD1. The CDR3 totals 15 residues. V lost 4 bases, J lost 2 bases, and 6 bases stayed unmatched. Germline CDR1 reads LGHDT; CDR2 reads YNNKEL (reference sequence). The CDR3 DNA is TGTGCCAGCAGCCCTTCGACAGGGTACACAGATACGCAGTATTTT. Its protein is CASSPSTGYTDTQYF.

This chain connects TRBV29-1 to TRBJ2-3; no firm D call. Germline V lookup: CDR1 SQVTM, CDR2 ANQGSEA. V shed 4 bases and J shed 0 bases, with 5 bases lying between them. CDR3 length equals 12 residues. Here the CDR3 reads CSVVVSTDTQYF. DNA for the CDR3: TGCAGCGTTGTGGTTAGCACAGATACGCAGTATTTT.

The J gene is TRBJ2-7, the V gene TRBV7-9, with D uncertain. The CDR3 extends over 12 amino acids. With 0 bases removed from V and 3 bases from J, the gap between germline ends came to 3 bases. Germline V gene sequence: CDR1 SEHNR, CDR2 FQNEAQ (reference sequence). Here the CDR3 DNA reads TGTGCCAGCAGCTTAGCGGTCTACGAGCAGTACTTC. Its translation: CASSLAVYEQYF.

The chain combines TRBV6-5 with TRBJ2-5, with D unresolved. V gave up 6 bases and J gave up 2 bases, with 16 bases separating them. Germline V gene sequence: CDR1 MNHEY, CDR2 SVGAGI. CDR3 size: 15 residues. The CDR3 reads CASSRTPTFQETQYF. The CDR3 nucleotides are TGTGCCAGCAGCCGCACACCCACTTTTCAAGAGACCCAGTACTTC.

The chain combines TRBV2 with TRBJ2-2; D is ambiguous. Trimming pared 6 bases from V and 5 bases from J, leaving 4 bases between. Germline V CDR1 and CDR2: SNHLY, FYNNEI. The length of the CDR3 is 11 residues. CDR3 DNA sequence: TGTGCCAGCAGGGTGACCGGGGAGCTGTTTTTT. Translation gives CASRVTGELFF.

The chain employs TRBV4-2 and TRBJ2-1; D is tentatively TRBD1 or TRBD2 (5 bases each). The CDR3 runs to 15 residues. Germline V gives CDR1 LGHNA, CDR2 YNFKEQ. The V end lost 4 bases, the J end lost 5 bases, and 15 bases lay between the germline ends. CDR3 loop: CASSPRDAFNNEQFF. Here the CDR3 DNA reads TGTGCCAGCAGCCCCCGGGACGCCTTTAACAATGAGCAGTTCTTC.

J is TRBJ2-1 and V is TRBV7-2; perhaps TRBD2 as D (6 bases). This CDR3 has 12 amino acids. Trimming removed 2 bases from V and 8 bases from J, with 7 bases in between. Germline CDR1 and CDR2: SGHTA and FQGNSA. The CDR3 bases are TGTGCCAGCAGCTTACGGAGGGATGAGCAGTTCTTC. Protein sequence: CASSLRRDEQFF.

The rearrangement joins TRBV19 to TRBJ2-2, with D perhaps TRBD2 (5 bases). Germline V CDR1 and CDR2: LNHDA, SQIVND (reference sequence). This CDR3 has 15 amino acids. V was pared by 3 bases and J by 4 bases, with 12 bases between. CDR3 in amino acids: CASSISAGGTGELFF. The CDR3 nucleotides read TGTGCCAGTAGTATTTCTGCGGGCGGCACCGGGGAGCTGTTTTTT. The full variable domain, its missing parts supplied by reference TRBV19 and TRBJ2-2, is DGGITQSPKYLFRKEGQNVTLSCEQNLNHDAMYWYRQDPGQGLRLIYYSQIVNDFQKGDIAEGYSVSREKKESFPLTVTSAQKNPTAFYLCASSISAGGTGELFFGEGSRLTVL.

The count of this clonotype is one. The V call is TRBV29-1, the J call TRBJ1-2; D is perhaps TRBD1 (5 bases). The CDR3 has 16 amino acids. Between the trimmed V and J ends, which lost 4 bases and 3 bases, there was a span of 21 bases. Germline V gene sequence: CDR1 SQVTM, CDR2 ANQGSEA. The CDR3 reads CSVAGGRLWDDYGYTF. In DNA form, the CDR3 reads TGCAGCGTTGCTGGGGGGAGGTTATGGGACGACTATGGCTACACCTTC.

J is TRBJ2-5 and V is TRBV3-1, with D hard to call. V shed 4 bases and J shed 5 bases, with 11 bases lying between them. This CDR3 spans 13 amino acids. Per the germline V gene, CDR1 is LGHDT and CDR2 is YNNKEL (reference sequence). The CDR3 is CASSRPSGETQYF. The CDR3 nucleotides read TGTGCCAGCAGCCGTCCTTCCGGCGAGACCCAGTACTTC.

The genes are TRBV12-3 or TRBV12-4 and TRBJ1-6, with 10 bases lining up with TRBD1. The V gene end was trimmed by 6 bases and the J gene end by 13 bases; junction bases not matched to a gene: 12. The CDR3 has 15 amino acids. CDR3 bases: TGTGCCAGCAGGCCCTCCGGGACAGGGGTTCGGCCCCTCCACTTT. As protein: CASRPSGTGVRPLHF.

The chain carries TRBV7-3 and TRBJ2-7; D uncertain. V shed 1 base and J shed 6 bases, with 10 bases lying between them. This CDR3 region has 13 residues. Germline-derived CDR1 and CDR2 are SGHTA and FQGTGA. The CDR3 region has the DNA TGTGCCAGCAGCTTAAACGGCCCTAGCGAGCAGTACTTC. It specifies CASSLNGPSEQYF.

This clonotype has a single count. The rearrangement joins TRBV12-3 or TRBV12-4 to TRBJ2-3; no firm D call. The CDR3 loop spans 15 amino acids. Between the trimmed V and J ends, which lost 10 bases and 0 bases, there was a span of 17 bases. CDR3 protein: CAILNRIPSTDTQYF. The DNA of the CDR3 is TGTGCCATTCTCAACCGGATACCTAGCACAGATACGCAGTATTTT.

This chain joins TRBV15 and TRBJ1-4; D is unresolved. There are 14 residues in the CDR3. CDR1 is LNHNV, CDR2 YYDKDF, per germline (reference sequence). V dropped 3 bases and J dropped 6 bases, with 11 bases sitting between them. CDR3 protein: CATSSGRWDEKLFF. As DNA, the CDR3 is TGTGCCACCAGCAGTGGCCGTTGGGATGAAAAACTGTTTTTT.

The V and J genes are TRBV24-1 and TRBJ1-2; TRBD1 is a possible D gene (5 bases). Germline CDR1 and CDR2: KGHDR and SFDVKD. V gave up 7 bases and J gave up 6 bases, with 8 bases separating them. The CDR3 runs to 11 residues. The DNA of the CDR3 is TGTGCCACCAGGGGGCCAGATGGCTACACCTTC. Encoded protein: CATRGPDGYTF.

The chain joins TRBV5-6 to TRBJ2-7; 12 bases are shared with TRBD1. After removal of 0 bases from V and 6 bases from J, the junction contained 4 bases not matched to a gene. Germline lookup yields CDR1 SGHDT and CDR2 YYEEEE. The CDR3 consists of 15 residues. For the CDR3, the DNA is TGTGCCAGCAGCTTGGATGGGACAGGGGGCTCCGAGCAGTACTTC. Translating it yields CASSLDGTGGSEQYF.

V usage is TRBV30 and J usage is TRBJ2-5; weak D call: TRBD1 (5 bases). The CDR3 is made up of 14 amino acids. Germline V CDR1 and CDR2: GTSNPN, SVGIG (reference sequence). The V and J ends lost 5 bases and 4 bases respectively, with 17 bases between them. The CDR3 region is CAWGTSRVRETQYF. The CDR3 bases are TGTGCCTGGGGTACCTCCAGGGTGAGAGAGACCCAGTACTTC.

The V and J genes are TRBV2 and TRBJ2-7; no clear D gene. Trimming stripped 3 bases from V and 4 bases from J, with 7 bases between. Germline V gene sequence: CDR1 SNHLY, CDR2 FYNNEI. The CDR3 loop spans 12 amino acids. For the CDR3, the DNA is TGTGCCAGCAGTGAGCAGGATTACGAGCAGTACTTC. The encoded protein is CASSEQDYEQYF.